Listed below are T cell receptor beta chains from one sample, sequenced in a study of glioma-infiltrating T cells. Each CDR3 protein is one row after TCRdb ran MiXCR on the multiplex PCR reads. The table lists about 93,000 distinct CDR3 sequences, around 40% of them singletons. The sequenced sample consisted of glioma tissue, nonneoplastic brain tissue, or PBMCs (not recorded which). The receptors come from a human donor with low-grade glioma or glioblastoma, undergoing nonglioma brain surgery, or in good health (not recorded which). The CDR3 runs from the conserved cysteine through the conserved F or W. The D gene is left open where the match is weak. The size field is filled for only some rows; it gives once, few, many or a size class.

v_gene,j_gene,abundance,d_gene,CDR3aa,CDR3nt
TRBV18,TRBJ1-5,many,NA,CASSQSSGDNQPQHF,TGTGCCAGCTCACAGTCTTCAGGGGACAATCAGCCCCAGCATTTT
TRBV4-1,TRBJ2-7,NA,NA,CASSQEGSSYEQYF,TGCGCCAGCAGCCAAGAGGGGAGCTCCTACGAGCAGTACTTC
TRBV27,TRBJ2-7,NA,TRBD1,CASRLMTGDNEQYF,TGCGCCAGCAGACTAATGACAGGGGACAACGAGCAGTACTTC
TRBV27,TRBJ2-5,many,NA,CASSYGSLGTQYF,TGTGCCAGCTCTTATGGAAGTCTGGGGACCCAGTACTTC
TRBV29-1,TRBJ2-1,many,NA,CSGGLTVYNEQFF,TGCAGCGGGGGATTGACAGTCTACAATGAGCAGTTCTTC
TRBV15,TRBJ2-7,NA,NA,CANSRHQGEQYF,TGTGCCAACAGCAGACACCAGGGTGAGCAGTACTTC
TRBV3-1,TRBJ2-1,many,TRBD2,CASSQNWRESSYNEQFF,TGTGCCAGCAGCCAGAATTGGCGGGAGAGCTCCTACAATGAGCAGTTCTTC
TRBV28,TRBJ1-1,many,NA,CASTSGTIEAFF,TGTGCCAGCACCTCTGGGACAATCGAAGCTTTCTTT
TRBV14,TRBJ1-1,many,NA,CASSQELRGEVKAADNTEAFF,TGTGCCAGCAGCCAAGAACTTCGGGGAGAGGTCAAGGCGGCCGACAACACTGAAGCTTTCTTT
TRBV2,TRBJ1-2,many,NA,CASSASAGNYGYTF,TGTGCCAGCAGTGCGTCTGCAGGGAACTATGGCTACACCTTC
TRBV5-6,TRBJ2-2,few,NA,CASSSSGSRSTGELFF,TGTGCCAGCAGCTCGTCCGGGTCCCGAAGTACCGGGGAGCTGTTTTTT
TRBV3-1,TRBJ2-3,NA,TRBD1,CASNPRQGVTDTQYF,TGTGCCAGCAACCCCAGACAGGGGGTAACAGATACTCAGTATTTT
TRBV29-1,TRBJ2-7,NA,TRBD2,CSGGLAGENPYEQYF,TGCAGCGGGGGACTAGCGGGAGAGAACCCCTACGAGCAGTACTTC
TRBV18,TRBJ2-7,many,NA,CASSPGIHYEQYF,TGTGCCAGCTCACCTGGAATCCACTACGAGCAGTACTTC
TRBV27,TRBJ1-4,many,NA,CASSIRGYGEKLFF,TGTGCCAGCAGTATCAGGGGATATGGTGAAAAACTGTTTTTT
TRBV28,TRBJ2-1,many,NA,CASSSQGFEQFF,TGTGCCAGCAGTTCCCAGGGTTTCGAGCAGTTCTTC
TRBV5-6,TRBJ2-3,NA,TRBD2,CASSTGTMLTDTQYF,TGTGCCAGCAGCACCGGGACTATGTTGACAGATACGCAGTATTTT
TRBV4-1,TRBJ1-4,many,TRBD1,CASSQISPRQGITNEKLFF,TGCGCCAGCAGCCAAATCTCCCCGCGACAGGGAATAACTAATGAAAAACTGTTTTTT
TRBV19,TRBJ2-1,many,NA,CASSPGSAYNEQFF,TGTGCCAGTAGTCCCGGGAGTGCCTACAATGAGCAGTTCTTC
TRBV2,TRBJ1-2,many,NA,CASSDDRNYGYTF,TGTGCCAGCAGCGATGACAGGAACTATGGCTACACCTTC
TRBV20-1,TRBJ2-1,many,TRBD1,CSARTGARINEQFF,TGCAGTGCTAGAACAGGGGCGCGCATAAATGAGCAGTTCTTC
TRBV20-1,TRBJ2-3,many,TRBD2,CSASKPLAGVDTQYF,TGCAGTGCTAGTAAGCCACTAGCGGGGGTGGATACGCAGTATTTT
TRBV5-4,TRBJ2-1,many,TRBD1,CASSSGQGVYNEQFF,TGTGCCAGCAGCTCCGGACAGGGGGTCTACAATGAGCAGTTCTTC
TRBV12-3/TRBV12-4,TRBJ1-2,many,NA,CASSNSYGYTF,TGTGCCAGCAGTAACAGCTATGGCTACACCTTC
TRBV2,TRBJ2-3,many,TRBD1,CASNGGTGGLDTQYF,TGTGCCAGCAACGGGGGGACAGGGGGCTTGGATACGCAGTATTTT
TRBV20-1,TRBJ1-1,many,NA,CSASRGQEAFF,TGCAGTGCTAGTAGGGGACAAGAAGCTTTCTTT
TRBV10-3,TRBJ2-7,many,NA,CAISESSSRSSYEQYF,TGTGCCATCAGTGAGTCTAGCTCCAGGAGCTCCTACGAGCAGTACTTC
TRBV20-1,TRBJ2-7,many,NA,CSASDPYEQYF,TGCAGTGCTAGTGATCCTTACGAGCAGTACTTC
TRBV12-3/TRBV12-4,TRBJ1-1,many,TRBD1,CASSFPDREEAFF,TGTGCCAGCAGTTTTCCGGACAGGGAGGAAGCTTTCTTT
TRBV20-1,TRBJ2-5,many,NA,CSARDGIRGRPEEETQYF,TGCAGTGCTAGAGATGGCATTAGGGGGAGACCCGAGGAAGAGACCCAGTACTTC
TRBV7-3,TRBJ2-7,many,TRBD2,CASSFTSGYEQYF,TGTGCCAGCAGCTTTACTAGCGGTTACGAGCAGTACTTC
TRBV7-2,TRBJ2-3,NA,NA,CASSIRLADTQYF,TGTGCCAGCAGCATCAGGCTAGCAGATACGCAGTATTTT
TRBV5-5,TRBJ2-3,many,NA,CASSSELLVDTQYF,TGTGCCAGCAGCTCCGAATTATTGGTTGATACGCAGTATTTT
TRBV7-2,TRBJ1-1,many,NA,CASSLKRTASVEAFF,TGTGCCAGCAGCTTAAAACGGACGGCTAGCGTTGAAGCTTTCTTT
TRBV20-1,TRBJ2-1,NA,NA,CSAREGEGPYNEQFF,TGCAGTGCTAGAGAAGGCGAGGGGCCCTACAATGAGCAGTTCTTC
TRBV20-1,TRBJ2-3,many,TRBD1,CSASPPTGLRTDTQYF,TGCAGTGCTAGTCCTCCGACAGGGTTGAGGACAGATACGCAGTATTTT
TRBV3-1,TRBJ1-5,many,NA,CASSQTNQPQHF,TGTGCCAGCAGCCAAACCAATCAGCCCCAGCATTTT
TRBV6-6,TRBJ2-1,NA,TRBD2,CASSYSLGLVNEQFF,TGTGCCAGCAGTTACTCCCTTGGACTAGTGAATGAGCAGTTCTTC
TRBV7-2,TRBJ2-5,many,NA,CASSLGGLGGQTQYF,TGTGCCAGCAGCTTAGGTGGATTAGGGGGGCAGACCCAGTACTTC
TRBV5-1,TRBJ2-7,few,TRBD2,CASSLVGLAGGRPEQYF,TGCGCCAGCAGCTTGGTAGGACTAGCGGGAGGGAGGCCCGAGCAGTACTTC
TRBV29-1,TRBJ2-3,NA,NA,CSVERGTDTQYF,TGCAGCGTTGAGAGGGGTACAGATACGCAGTATTTT
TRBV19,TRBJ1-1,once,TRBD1,CASRSTTTGGNTEDFF,TGTGCCAGTCGATCCACCACGACAGGGGGTAATACTGAAGATTTCTTT
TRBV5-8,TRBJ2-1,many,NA,CASSYRDYNEQFF,TGTGCCAGCAGCTACCGGGACTACAATGAGCAGTTCTTC
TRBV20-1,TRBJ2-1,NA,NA,CSAPRGYEQFF,TGCAGTGCTCCGCGGGGCTATGAGCAGTTCTTC
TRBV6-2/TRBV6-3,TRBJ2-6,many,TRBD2,CASSPHIGLAGGSGANVLTF,TGTGCCAGCAGTCCACATATCGGACTAGCGGGAGGTTCTGGGGCCAACGTCCTGACTTTC
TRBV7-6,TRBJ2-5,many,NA,CASSVTYQETQYF,TGTGCCAGCAGCGTTACGTACCAAGAGACCCAGTACTTC
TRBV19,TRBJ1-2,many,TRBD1,CASSPGQGGYGYTF,TGTGCCAGTAGTCCCGGACAGGGGGGATATGGCTACACCTTC
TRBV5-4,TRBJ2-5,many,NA,CASSSHRVGETQYF,TGTGCCAGCAGCTCCCACAGGGTTGGGGAGACCCAGTACTTC
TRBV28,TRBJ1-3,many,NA,CASIGTSGDGNTIYF,TGTGCCAGCATTGGGACGTCTGGGGATGGAAACACCATATATTTT
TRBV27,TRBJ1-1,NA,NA,CASSVPGGNTESFF,TGTGCCAGCAGTGTGCCAGGTGGGAATACTGAATCTTTCTTT
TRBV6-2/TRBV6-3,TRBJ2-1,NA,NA,CAGSSGNEKFF,TGTGCCGGCAGCTCGGGGAATGAGAAGTTCTTC
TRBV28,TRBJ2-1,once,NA,CASSPRVITYNEQFF,TGTGCCAGCAGCCCCCGGGTCATAACCTACAATGAGCAGTTCTTC
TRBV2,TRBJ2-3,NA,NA,CASSVRPSTDTQYF,TGTGCCAGCAGTGTACGGCCTAGCACAGATACGCAGTATTTC
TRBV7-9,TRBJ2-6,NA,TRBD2,CASRFTTAAGVSSGANVVTF,TGTGCCAGCAGGTTCACGACAGCCGCGGGGGTAAGCTCTGGGGCCAACGTCGTGACTTTC
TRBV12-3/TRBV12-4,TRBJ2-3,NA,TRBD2,CAGGLQPLLAGGTDTQYF,TGTGCCGGCGGCTTACAGCCCCTACTAGCGGGGGGCACTGATACGCAGTATTTT
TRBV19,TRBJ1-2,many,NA,CASGRDYGYTF,TGTGCTTCGGGGCGAGACTATGGCTACACCTTC
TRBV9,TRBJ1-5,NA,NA,CGSSPDGYSNQPQHF,TGTGGCAGCAGCCCCGACGGTTATAGCAATCAGCCCCAGCATTTT